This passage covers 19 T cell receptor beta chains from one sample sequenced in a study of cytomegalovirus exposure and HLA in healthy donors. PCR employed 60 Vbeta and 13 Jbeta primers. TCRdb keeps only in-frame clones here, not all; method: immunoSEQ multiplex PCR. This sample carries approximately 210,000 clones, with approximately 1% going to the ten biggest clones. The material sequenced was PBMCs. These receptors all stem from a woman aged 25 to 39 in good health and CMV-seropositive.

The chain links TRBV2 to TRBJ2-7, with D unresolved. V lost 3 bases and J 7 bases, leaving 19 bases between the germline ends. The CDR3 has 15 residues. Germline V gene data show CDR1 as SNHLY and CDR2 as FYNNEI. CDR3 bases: TGTGCCAGCAGTGACAGCGAATCACTTCAATTAGAGCAGTACTTC. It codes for CASSDSESLQLEQYF.

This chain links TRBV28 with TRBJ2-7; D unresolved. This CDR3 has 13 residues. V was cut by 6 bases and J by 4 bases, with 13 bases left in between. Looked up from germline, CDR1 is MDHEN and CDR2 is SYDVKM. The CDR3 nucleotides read TGTGCCAGCAGGATCCCCTCCGGGTACGAGCAGTACTTC. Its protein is CASRIPSGYEQYF. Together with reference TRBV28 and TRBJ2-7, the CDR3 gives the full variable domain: DVKVTQSSRYLVKRTGEKVFLECVQDMDHENMFWYRQDPGLGLRLIYFSYDVKMKEKGDIPEGYSVSREKKERFSLILESASTNQTSMYLCASRIPSGYEQYFGPGTRLTVT.

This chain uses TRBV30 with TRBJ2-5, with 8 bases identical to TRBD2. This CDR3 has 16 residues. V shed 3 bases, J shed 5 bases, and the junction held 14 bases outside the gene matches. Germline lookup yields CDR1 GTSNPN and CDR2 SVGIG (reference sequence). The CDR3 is CAWRGTSGKAGETQYF. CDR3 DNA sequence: TGTGCCTGGAGAGGAACTAGCGGAAAGGCGGGGGAGACCCAGTACTTC.

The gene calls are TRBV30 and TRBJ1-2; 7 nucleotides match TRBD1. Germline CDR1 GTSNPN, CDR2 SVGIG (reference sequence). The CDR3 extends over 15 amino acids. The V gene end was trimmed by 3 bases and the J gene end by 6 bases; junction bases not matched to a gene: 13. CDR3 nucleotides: TGTGCCTGGAGGACAGGGTTACTGCAAACCCATGGCTACACCTTC. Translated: CAWRTGLLQTHGYTF.

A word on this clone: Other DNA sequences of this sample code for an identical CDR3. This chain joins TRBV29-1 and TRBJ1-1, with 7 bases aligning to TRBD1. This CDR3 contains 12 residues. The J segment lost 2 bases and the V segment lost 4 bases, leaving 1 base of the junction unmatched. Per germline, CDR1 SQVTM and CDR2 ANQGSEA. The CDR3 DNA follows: TGCAGCGTTGGGACAGGAAACACTGAAGCTTTCTTT. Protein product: CSVGTGNTEAFF.

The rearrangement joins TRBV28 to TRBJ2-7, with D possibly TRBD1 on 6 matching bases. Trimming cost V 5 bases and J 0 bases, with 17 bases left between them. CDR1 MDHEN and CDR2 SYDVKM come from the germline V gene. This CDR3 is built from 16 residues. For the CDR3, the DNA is TGTGCCAGCAGTCTCCGTCGGGACACCAGCTCCTACGAGCAGTACTTC. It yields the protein CASSLRRDTSSYEQYF.

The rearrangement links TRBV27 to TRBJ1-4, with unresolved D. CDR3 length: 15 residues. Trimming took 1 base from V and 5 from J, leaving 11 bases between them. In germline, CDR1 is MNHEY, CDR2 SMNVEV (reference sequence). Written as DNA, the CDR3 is TGTGCCAGCAGTTTATTGGGCGGAGGGAATGAAAAACTGTTTTTT. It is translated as CASSLLGGGNEKLFF.

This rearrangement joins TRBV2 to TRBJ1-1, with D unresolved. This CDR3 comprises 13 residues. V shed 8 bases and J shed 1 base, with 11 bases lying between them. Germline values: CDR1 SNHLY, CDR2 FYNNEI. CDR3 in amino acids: CASLGTRNTEAFF. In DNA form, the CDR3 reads TGTGCCAGCCTCGGTACGAGGAACACTGAAGCTTTCTTT.

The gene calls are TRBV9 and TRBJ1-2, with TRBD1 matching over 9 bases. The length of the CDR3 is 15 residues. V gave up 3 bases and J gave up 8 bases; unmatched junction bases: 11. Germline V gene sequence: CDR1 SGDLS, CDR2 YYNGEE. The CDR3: CASSDAPGQGAGYTF. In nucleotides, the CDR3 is TGTGCCAGCAGCGACGCACCGGGACAGGGTGCCGGCTACACCTTC.

CDR3: CASSYQHPGDVLFF. The CDR3 DNA reads as TGTGCCAGCAGTTATCAACATCCAGGCGACGTGCTGTTCTTC. The V gene is TRBV7-9, the J gene TRBJ2-1; D gene ambiguous. CDR1 is SEHNR and CDR2 is FQNEAQ in the germline V gene (reference sequence). The CDR3 extends over 14 amino acids. The ends were cut back, 6 bases at V and 15 bases at J, with 24 bases in the middle.

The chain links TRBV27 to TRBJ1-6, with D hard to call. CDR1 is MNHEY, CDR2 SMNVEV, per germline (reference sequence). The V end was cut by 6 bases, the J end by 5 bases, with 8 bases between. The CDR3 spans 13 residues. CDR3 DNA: TGTGCCAGCAGGGTCGGTAATAATTCACCCCTCCACTTT. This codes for CASRVGNNSPLHF.

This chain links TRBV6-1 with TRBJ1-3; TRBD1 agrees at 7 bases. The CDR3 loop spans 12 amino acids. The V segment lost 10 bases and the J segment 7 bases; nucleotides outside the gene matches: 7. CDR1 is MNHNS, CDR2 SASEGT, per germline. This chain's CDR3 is CAIIQGWNTIYF. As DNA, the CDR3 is TGTGCCATCATACAGGGGTGGAACACCATATATTTT.

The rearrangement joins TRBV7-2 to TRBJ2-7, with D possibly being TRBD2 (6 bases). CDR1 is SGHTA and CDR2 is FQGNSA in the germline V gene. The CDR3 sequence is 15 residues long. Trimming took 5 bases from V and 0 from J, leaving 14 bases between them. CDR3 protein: CASSGTGTLSYEQYF. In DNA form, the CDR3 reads TGTGCCAGCAGCGGCACCGGGACTCTCTCCTACGAGCAGTACTTC.

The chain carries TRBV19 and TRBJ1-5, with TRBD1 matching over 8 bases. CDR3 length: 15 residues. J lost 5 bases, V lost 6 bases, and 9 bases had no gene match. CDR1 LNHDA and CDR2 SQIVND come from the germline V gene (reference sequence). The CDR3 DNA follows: TGTGCCAGTAGGACGCCGGGACAGGCACATCAGCCCCAGCATTTT. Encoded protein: CASRTPGQAHQPQHF.

The CDR3 sequence is CASSQLGNEQYF. The CDR3 nucleotides read TGCGCCAGCAGCCAACTAGGAAACGAGCAGTACTTC. The chain employs TRBV4-3 and TRBJ2-7; D remains ambiguous. This CDR3 comprises 12 residues. CDR1 and CDR2 (germline): LGHNA, YSLEER. The germline V and J ends were trimmed by 2 bases and 5 bases, with 7 bases remaining between them.

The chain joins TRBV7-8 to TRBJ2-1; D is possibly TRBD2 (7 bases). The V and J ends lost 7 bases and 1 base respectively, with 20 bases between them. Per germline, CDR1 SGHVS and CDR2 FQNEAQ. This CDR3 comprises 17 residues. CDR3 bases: TGTGCCAGCATCCCTAGGGGAGGGGGGCAGTCCTACAATGAGCAGTTCTTC. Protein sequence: CASIPRGGGQSYNEQFF.

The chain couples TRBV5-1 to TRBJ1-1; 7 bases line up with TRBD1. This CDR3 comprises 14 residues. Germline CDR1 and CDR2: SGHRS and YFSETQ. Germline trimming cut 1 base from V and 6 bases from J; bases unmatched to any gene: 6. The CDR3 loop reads CASSLQGQTPEAFF. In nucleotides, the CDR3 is TGCGCCAGCAGCTTGCAGGGACAGACCCCTGAAGCTTTCTTT. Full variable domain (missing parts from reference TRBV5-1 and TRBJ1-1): KAGVTQTPRYLIKTRGQQVTLSCSPISGHRSVSWYQQTPGQGLQFLFEYFSETQRNKGNFPGRFSGRQFSNSRSEMNVSTLELGDSALYLCASSLQGQTPEAFFGQGTRLTVV.

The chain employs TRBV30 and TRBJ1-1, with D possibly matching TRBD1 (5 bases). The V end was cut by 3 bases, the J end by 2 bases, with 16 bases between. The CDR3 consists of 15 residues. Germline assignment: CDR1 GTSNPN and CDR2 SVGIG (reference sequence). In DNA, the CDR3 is TGTGCCTGGAGGGGAGGACAAACCCAAAACACTGAAGCTTTCTTT. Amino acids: CAWRGGQTQNTEAFF.

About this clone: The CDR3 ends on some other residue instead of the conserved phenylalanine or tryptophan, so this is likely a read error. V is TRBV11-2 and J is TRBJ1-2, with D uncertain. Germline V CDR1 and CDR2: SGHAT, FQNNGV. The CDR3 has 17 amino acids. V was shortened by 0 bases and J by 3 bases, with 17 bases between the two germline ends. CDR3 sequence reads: CASSLDTPGTLDYGYTL. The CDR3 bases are TGTGCCAGCAGCTTAGACACGCCGGGCACCTTAGACTATGGCTACACCCTC.